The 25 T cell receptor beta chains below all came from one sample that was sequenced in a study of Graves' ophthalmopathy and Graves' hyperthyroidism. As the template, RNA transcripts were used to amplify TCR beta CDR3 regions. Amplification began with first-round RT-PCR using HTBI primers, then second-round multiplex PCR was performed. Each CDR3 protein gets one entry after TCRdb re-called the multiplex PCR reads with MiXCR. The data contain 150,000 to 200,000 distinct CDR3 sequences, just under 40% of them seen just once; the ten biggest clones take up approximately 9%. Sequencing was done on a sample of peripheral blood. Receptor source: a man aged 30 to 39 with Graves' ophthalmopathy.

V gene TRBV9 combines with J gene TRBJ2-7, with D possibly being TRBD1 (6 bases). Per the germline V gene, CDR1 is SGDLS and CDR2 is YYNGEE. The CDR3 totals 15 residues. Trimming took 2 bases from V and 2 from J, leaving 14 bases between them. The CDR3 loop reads CASSVRTARTYEQYF. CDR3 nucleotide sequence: TGTGCCAGCAGCGTCCGGACAGCCAGAACCTACGAGCAGTACTTC.

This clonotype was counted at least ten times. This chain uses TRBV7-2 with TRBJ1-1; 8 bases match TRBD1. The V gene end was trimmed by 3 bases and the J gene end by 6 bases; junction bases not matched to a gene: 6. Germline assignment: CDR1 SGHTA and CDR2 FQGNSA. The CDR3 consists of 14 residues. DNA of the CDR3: TGTGCCAGCAGCTTCTTGGACAGGGAGGCTGAAGCTTTCTTT. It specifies CASSFLDREAEAFF.

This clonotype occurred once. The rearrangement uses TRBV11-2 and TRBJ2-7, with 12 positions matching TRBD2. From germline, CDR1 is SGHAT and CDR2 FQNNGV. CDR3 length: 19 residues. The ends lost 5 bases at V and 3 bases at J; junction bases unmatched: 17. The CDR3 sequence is CASSLPQASGGAEYYEQYF. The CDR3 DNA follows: TGTGCCAGCAGCCTCCCTCAGGCTAGCGGGGGGGCCGAGTACTACGAGCAGTACTTC. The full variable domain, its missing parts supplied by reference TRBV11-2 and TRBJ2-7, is EAGVAQSPRYKIIEKRQSVAFWCNPISGHATLYWYQQILGQGPKLLIQFQNNGVVDDSQLPKDRFSAERLKGVDSTLKIQPAKLEDSAVYLCASSLPQASGGAEYYEQYFGPGTRLTVT.

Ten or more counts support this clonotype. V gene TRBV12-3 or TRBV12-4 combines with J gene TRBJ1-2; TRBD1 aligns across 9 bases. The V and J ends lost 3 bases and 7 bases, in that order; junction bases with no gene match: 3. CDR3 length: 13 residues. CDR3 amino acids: CASSLVDRGGYTF. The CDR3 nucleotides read TGTGCCAGCAGTTTGGTGGACAGGGGTGGCTACACCTTC.

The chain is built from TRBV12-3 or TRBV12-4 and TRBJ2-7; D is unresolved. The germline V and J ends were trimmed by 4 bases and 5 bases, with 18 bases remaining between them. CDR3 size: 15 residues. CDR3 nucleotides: TGTGCCAGCAGTTACGGGCAGACCCTCTACAACGAGCAGTACTTC. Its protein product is CASSYGQTLYNEQYF.

CDR3 nucleotides: TGTGCCAGCAGCTTAGCCCCCGGGGCCTATAATTCACCCCTCCACTTT. Residues: CASSLAPGAYNSPLHF. The V call is TRBV11-2, the J call TRBJ1-6; no clear D. V was clipped by 1 base and J by 2 bases, with 9 bases between them. Germline V gives CDR1 SGHAT, CDR2 FQNNGV. This CDR3 has 16 residues.

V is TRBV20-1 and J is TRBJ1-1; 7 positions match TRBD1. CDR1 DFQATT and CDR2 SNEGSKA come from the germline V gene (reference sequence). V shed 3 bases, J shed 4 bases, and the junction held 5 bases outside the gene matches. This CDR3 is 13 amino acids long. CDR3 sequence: CSASNRGGTEAFF. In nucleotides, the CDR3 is TGCAGTGCTAGCAACAGGGGAGGCACTGAAGCTTTCTTT.

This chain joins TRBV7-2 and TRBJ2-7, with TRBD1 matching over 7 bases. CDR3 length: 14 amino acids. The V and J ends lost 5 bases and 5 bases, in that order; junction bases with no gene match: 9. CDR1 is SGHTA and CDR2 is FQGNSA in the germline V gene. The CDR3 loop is CASSPRTGFNEQYF. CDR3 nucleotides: TGTGCCAGCAGCCCTCGGACAGGTTTTAACGAGCAGTACTTC.

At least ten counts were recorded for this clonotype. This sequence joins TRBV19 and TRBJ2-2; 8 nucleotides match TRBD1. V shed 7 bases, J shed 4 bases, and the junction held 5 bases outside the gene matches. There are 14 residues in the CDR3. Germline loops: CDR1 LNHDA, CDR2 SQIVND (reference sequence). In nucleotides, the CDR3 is TGTGCCAGTAAACCCCAGGGGGCCACCGGGGAGCTGTTTTTT. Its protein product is CASKPQGATGELFF.

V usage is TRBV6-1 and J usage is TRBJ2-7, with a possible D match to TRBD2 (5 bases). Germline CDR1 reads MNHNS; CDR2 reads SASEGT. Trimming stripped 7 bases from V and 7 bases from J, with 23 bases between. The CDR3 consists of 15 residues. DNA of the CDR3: TGTGCCAGCATCGTAGTGGCTAGCAGGAGGTTAGAGCAGTACTTC. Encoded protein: CASIVVASRRLEQYF.

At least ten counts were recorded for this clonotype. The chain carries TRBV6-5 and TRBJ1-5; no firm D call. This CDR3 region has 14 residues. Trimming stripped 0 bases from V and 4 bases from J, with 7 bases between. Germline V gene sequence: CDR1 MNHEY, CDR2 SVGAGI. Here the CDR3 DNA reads TGTGCCAGCAGTTACTCGGGAAGAAATCAGCCCCAGCATTTT. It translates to CASSYSGRNQPQHF.

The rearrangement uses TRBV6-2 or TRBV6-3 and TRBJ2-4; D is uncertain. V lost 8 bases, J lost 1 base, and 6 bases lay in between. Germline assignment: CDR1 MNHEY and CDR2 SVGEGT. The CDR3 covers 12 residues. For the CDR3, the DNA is TGTGCCAGCGGGTTGGCCAAAAACATTCAGTACTTC. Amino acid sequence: CASGLAKNIQYF.

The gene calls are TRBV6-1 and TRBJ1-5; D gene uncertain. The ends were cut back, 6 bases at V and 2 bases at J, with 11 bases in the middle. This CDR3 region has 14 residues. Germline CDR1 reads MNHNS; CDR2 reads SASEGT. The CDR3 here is CASRNPGGNQPQHF. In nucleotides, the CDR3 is TGTGCCAGCAGGAATCCTGGAGGCAATCAGCCCCAGCATTTT.

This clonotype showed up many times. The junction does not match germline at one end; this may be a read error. The CDR3: CASSLRDF. CDR3 DNA: TGTGCCAGCAGTTTAAGAGACTTC. This chain uses TRBV28 with TRBJ2-7, with D hard to call. The CDR3 runs to 8 residues. Germline CDR1 and CDR2: MDHEN and SYDVKM.

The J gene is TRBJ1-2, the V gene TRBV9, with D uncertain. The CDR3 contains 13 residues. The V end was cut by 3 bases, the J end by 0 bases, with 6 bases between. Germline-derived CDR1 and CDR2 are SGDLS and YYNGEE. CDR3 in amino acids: CASSATPNYGYTF. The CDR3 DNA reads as TGTGCCAGCAGCGCAACACCTAACTATGGCTACACCTTC.

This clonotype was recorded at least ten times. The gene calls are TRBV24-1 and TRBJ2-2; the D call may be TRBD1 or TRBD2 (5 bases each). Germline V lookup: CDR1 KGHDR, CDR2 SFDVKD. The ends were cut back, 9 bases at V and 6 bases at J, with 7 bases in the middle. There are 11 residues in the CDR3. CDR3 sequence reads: CATLGAGELFF. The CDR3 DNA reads TGTGCCACCCTGGGGGCCGGGGAGCTGTTTTTT.

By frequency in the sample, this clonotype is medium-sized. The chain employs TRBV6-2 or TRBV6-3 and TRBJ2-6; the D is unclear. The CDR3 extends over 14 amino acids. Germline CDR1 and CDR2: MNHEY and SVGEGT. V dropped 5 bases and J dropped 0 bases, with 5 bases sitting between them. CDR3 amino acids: CASSRDSGANVLTF. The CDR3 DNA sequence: TGTGCCAGCAGTAGGGACTCTGGGGCCAACGTCCTGACTTTC.

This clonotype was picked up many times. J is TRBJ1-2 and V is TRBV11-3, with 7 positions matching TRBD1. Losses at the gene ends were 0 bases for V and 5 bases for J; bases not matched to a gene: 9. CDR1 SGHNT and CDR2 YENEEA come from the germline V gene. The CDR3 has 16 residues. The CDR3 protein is CASSLDVTGQGYGYTF. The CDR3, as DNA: TGTGCCAGCAGCTTAGATGTGACAGGGCAGGGGTATGGCTACACCTTC.

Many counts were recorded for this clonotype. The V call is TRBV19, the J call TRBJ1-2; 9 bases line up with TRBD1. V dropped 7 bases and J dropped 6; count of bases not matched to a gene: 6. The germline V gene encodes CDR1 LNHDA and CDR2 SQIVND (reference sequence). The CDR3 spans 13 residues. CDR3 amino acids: CASTQDRGNGYTF. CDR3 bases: TGTGCCAGTACCCAGGACAGGGGAAATGGCTACACCTTC.

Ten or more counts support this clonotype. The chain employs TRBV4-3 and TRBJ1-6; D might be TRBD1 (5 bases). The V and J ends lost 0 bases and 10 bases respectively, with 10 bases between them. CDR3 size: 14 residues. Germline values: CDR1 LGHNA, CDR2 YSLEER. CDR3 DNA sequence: TGCGCCAGCAGCCAAGACCGGGGCAAGTCACCCCTCCACTTT. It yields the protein CASSQDRGKSPLHF.

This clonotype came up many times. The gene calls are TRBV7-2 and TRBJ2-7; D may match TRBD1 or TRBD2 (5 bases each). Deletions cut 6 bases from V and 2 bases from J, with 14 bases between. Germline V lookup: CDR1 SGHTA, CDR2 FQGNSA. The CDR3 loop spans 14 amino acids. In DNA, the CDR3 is TGTGCCAGCAGACCCACGCAGGGAGCCTACGAGCAGTACTTC. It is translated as CASRPTQGAYEQYF.

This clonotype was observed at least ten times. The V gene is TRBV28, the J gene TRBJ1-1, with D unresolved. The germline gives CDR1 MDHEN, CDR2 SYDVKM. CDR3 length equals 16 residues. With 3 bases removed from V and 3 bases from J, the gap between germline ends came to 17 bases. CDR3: CASSFYPYLPYTEAFF. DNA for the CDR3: TGTGCCAGCAGTTTTTATCCCTACCTTCCATACACTGAAGCTTTCTTT.

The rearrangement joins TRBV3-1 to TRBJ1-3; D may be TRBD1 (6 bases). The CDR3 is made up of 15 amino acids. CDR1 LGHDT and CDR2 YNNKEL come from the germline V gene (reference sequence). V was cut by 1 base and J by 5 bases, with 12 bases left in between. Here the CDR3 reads CASSQGTTGRNTIYF. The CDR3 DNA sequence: TGTGCCAGCAGCCAAGGTACGACAGGAAGAAACACCATATATTTT.

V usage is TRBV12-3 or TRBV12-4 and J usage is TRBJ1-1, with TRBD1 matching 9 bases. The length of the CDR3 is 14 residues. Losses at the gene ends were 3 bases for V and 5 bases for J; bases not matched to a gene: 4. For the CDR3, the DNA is TGTGCCAGCAGTTTCGGGACAGGGCTGACTGAAGCTTTCTTT. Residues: CASSFGTGLTEAFF.

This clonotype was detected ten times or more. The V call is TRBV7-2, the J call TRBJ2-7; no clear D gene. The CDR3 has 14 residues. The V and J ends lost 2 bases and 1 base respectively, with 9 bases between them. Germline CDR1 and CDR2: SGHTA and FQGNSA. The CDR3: CASSLLAESYEQYF. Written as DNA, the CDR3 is TGTGCCAGCAGCTTACTCGCGGAATCCTACGAGCAGTACTTC.